Below are 31 T cell receptor beta chains sequenced from a single sample in a study of neurological immune-mediated disorders. TCRdb fed the 5' RACE reads into MiXCR, producing one record per CDR3 protein. The sample holds tens of thousands of distinct CDR3 sequences, less than 8.5% seen once. Material for sequencing was PBMCs. Source of these receptors: a woman aged 40 to 50 in good health.

In this sample, this clonotype turned up many times. J is TRBJ2-1 and V is TRBV18; possibly TRBD1 or TRBD2 for D (5 bases each). V was shortened by 2 bases and J by 8 bases, with 7 bases between the two germline ends. From germline, CDR1 is KGHSH and CDR2 LQKENI. The CDR3 consists of 12 residues. The CDR3 protein is CASSPGGYEQFF. The CDR3 DNA reads TGTGCCAGCTCACCAGGGGGATATGAGCAGTTCTTC.

This clonotype came up many times. Here the CDR3 reads CASSLATGGINYGYTF. The CDR3 DNA reads TGTGCCAGCAGCTTGGCCACAGGGGGGATTAACTATGGCTACACCTTC. The chain couples TRBV5-5 to TRBJ1-2; TRBD1 aligns across 8 bases. The ends lost 0 bases at V and 1 base at J; junction bases unmatched: 5. Looked up from germline, CDR1 is SGHKS and CDR2 is YYEKEE (reference sequence). The CDR3 runs 16 residues.

This clonotype occurred many times. The J gene is TRBJ2-7, the V gene TRBV20-1; D gene unclear. The V gene's germline CDR1 is DFQATT and CDR2 SNEGSKA (reference sequence). The CDR3 contains 12 residues. Trimming pared 2 bases from V and 5 bases from J, leaving 10 bases between. CDR3 nucleotide sequence: TGCAGTGCTAGAAGGGCCTCTGACGAGCAGTACTTC. Protein sequence: CSARRASDEQYF.

This clonotype was seen repeatedly, ten times or more. CDR3 in DNA: TGTGCCAGCGAAACTAGCGGCTATGAGCAGTTCTTC. Translated: CASETSGYEQFF. V and J are TRBV5-5 and TRBJ2-1; 8 bases fit TRBD2. Germline lookup yields CDR1 SGHKS and CDR2 YYEKEE (reference sequence). After removal of 7 bases from V and 8 bases from J, the junction contained 5 bases not matched to a gene. The CDR3 spans 12 residues.

This clonotype was observed many times. The V call is TRBV28, the J call TRBJ1-5; D unresolved. Germline CDR1 and CDR2: MDHEN and SYDVKM. There are 15 residues in the CDR3. V lost 3 bases and J 0 bases, leaving 9 bases between the germline ends. CDR3 in amino acids: CASSFPTYSNQPQHF. The CDR3 DNA reads TGTGCCAGCAGTTTCCCTACATATAGCAATCAGCCCCAGCATTTT.

This clonotype has ten or more counts. V is TRBV7-3 and J is TRBJ2-1; 8 bases map to TRBD1. This CDR3 has 13 residues. Germline V CDR1 and CDR2: SGHTA, FQGTGA. Losses at the gene ends were 3 bases for V and 5 bases for J; bases not matched to a gene: 0. The CDR3 DNA sequence: TGTGCCAGCAGCTTGGACAGGGACAATGAGCAGTTCTTC. The encoded protein is CASSLDRDNEQFF. Full variable domain (remainder filled in from reference TRBV7-3 and TRBJ2-1): GAGVSQTPSNKVTEKGKYVELRCDPISGHTALYWYRQSLGQGPEFLIYFQGTGAADDSGLPNDRFFAVRPEGSVSTLKIQRTERGDSAVYLCASSLDRDNEQFFGPGTRLTVL.

The sample holds many counts of this clonotype. This rearrangement joins TRBV7-8 to TRBJ2-7; TRBD1 matches at 11 bases. Germline assignment: CDR1 SGHVS and CDR2 FQNEAQ. V shed 2 bases, J shed 6 bases, and the junction held 6 bases outside the gene matches. The CDR3 sequence is 15 residues long. This CDR3 is CASSLRGQGVVEQYF. CDR3 nucleotide sequence: TGTGCCAGCAGCTTAAGGGGACAGGGGGTTGTCGAGCAGTACTTC.

This clonotype was detected many times. The V call is TRBV7-8, the J call TRBJ1-2; 7 positions agree with TRBD1. Germline CDR1 SGHVS, CDR2 FQNEAQ. V was clipped by 5 bases and J by 3 bases; unmatched bases: 3. CDR3 length: 13 residues. The CDR3 DNA is TGTGCCAGCAGCCTCACAGGGGACTATGGCTACACCTTC. It codes for CASSLTGDYGYTF.

V usage is TRBV7-8 and J usage is TRBJ2-5; TRBD1 might be the D (6 bases). The CDR3 sequence is 16 residues long. Germline V gene data show CDR1 as SGHVS and CDR2 as FQNEAQ. V shed 3 bases and J shed 1 base, with 15 bases lying between them. CDR3 sequence: CASSFRADRIQETQYF. Written as DNA, the CDR3 is TGTGCCAGCAGCTTCCGTGCTGACAGGATCCAAGAGACCCAGTACTTC.

In its sample, this clonotype was seen many times. The rearrangement joins TRBV5-5 to TRBJ2-7; 8 bases agree with TRBD1. This CDR3 region has 15 residues. Trimming took 3 bases from V and 7 from J; bases not matched to a gene: 12. From germline, CDR1 is SGHKS and CDR2 YYEKEE (reference sequence). This CDR3 is CASSSRQGISWEQYV. CDR3 in DNA: TGTGCCAGCAGCTCTCGACAGGGGATTTCATGGGAGCAGTACGTC.

This clonotype was observed at least ten times. The chain is built from TRBV10-3 and TRBJ1-2, with 8 bases identical to TRBD1. The junction had 4 bases not matched to a gene; V was cut back by 0 bases and J by 4 bases. This CDR3 is built from 15 residues. The V gene's germline CDR1 is ENHRY and CDR2 SYGVKD. The CDR3 region is CAISESFGQGYGYTF. CDR3 nucleotide sequence: TGTGCCATCAGTGAGTCGTTCGGACAGGGCTATGGCTACACCTTC.

This clonotype was counted many times. The CDR3, as DNA: TGTGCCAGCAGCTTATCGGGGGCGCGGAACACTGAAGCTTTCTTT. Protein product: CASSLSGARNTEAFF. The J gene is TRBJ1-1, the V gene TRBV7-3; a weak D match, TRBD1 (6 bases). CDR1 SGHTA and CDR2 FQGTGA come from the germline V gene. V lost 2 bases, J lost 1 base, and 11 bases lay in between. The CDR3 totals 15 residues.

Ten or more counts support this clonotype. In DNA form, the CDR3 reads TGCAGTGCTAGATCGGGGCGGGGGGCCTACAATGAGCAGTTCTTC. This codes for CSARSGRGAYNEQFF. J is TRBJ2-1 and V is TRBV20-1; TRBD2 aligns across 8 bases. V lost 2 bases, J lost 2 bases, and 5 bases stayed unmatched. This CDR3 contains 15 residues. Looked up from germline, CDR1 is DFQATT and CDR2 is SNEGSKA (reference sequence).

A single count supports this clonotype. Here the CDR3 DNA reads TGCAGCGTTGAAGCCGAGACAGGGCGGGGGCAGTACTTC. Encoded protein: CSVEAETGRGQYF. The V and J genes are TRBV29-1 and TRBJ2-7; TRBD1 might be the D (7 bases). Germline V gene sequence: CDR1 SQVTM, CDR2 ANQGSEA. The V end lost 1 base, the J end lost 9 bases, and 16 bases lay between the germline ends. This CDR3 spans 13 amino acids.

This clonotype has ten or more counts. V is TRBV2 and J is TRBJ2-1; D possibly corresponds to TRBD2 (7 bases). The germline CDR1 and CDR2 sequences are SNHLY and FYNNEI. The CDR3 is 12 residues long. V was pared by 8 bases and J by 9 bases, with 14 bases between. CDR3 region: CASGEGELEQFF. The DNA for the CDR3 is TGTGCCAGCGGGGAGGGGGAACTTGAGCAGTTCTTC.

This clonotype was detected many times. This chain connects TRBV4-1 to TRBJ2-1, with TRBD1 matching over 10 bases. Trimming took 4 bases from V and 7 from J; bases not matched to a gene: 7. CDR1 is MGHRA and CDR2 is YSYEKL in the germline V gene. The CDR3 is 15 residues long. The CDR3 reads CASSPLGQGVNEQFF. CDR3 bases: TGCGCCAGCAGCCCCCTCGGACAGGGGGTGAATGAGCAGTTCTTC.

Details on this clonotype: In this CDR3 the conserved last residue, phenylalanine or tryptophan, is missing, so a read error is likely. The DNA is left out, because the CDR3 cannot be placed on it with certainty; the CDR3 is given as TCRdb lists it. The CDR3 region is CATLLGQEQHL. The chain couples TRBV15 to TRBJ2-7; TRBD2 is the table's D call and was not checked against the DNA. The CDR3 totals 11 residues, both ends included. In germline, CDR1 is LNHNV, CDR2 YYDKDF (reference sequence).

Many counts were recorded for this clonotype. V gene TRBV7-9 combines with J gene TRBJ1-1; 11 nucleotides align to TRBD1. After removal of 5 bases from V and 4 bases from J, the junction contained 6 bases not matched to a gene. There are 15 residues in the CDR3. Germline V lookup: CDR1 SEHNR, CDR2 FQNEAQ (reference sequence). The CDR3 DNA reads as TGTGCCAGCAGCCAAACGGACAGGGGGCCCACTGAAGCTTTCTTT. Its protein is CASSQTDRGPTEAFF.

At least ten counts were recorded for this clonotype. The chain links TRBV5-1 to TRBJ2-3, with D uncertain. The CDR3 is made up of 12 amino acids. Trimming left V 0 bases short and J 9 bases short, with 8 bases between. Germline V gene sequence: CDR1 SGHRS, CDR2 YFSETQ. Here the CDR3 DNA reads TGCGCCAGCAGCTTGGTAGAAGGCACGCAGTATTTT. It is translated as CASSLVEGTQYF.

This clonotype was picked up many times. CDR3 amino acids: CASRSDTQYF. The CDR3 DNA reads TGTGCCAGCAGGTCAGATACGCAGTATTTT. The V and J genes are TRBV7-9 and TRBJ2-3; D unresolved. Germline V gene data show CDR1 as SEHNR and CDR2 as FQNEAQ (reference sequence). Trimming took 6 bases from V and 4 from J, leaving 2 bases between them. The CDR3 consists of 10 residues.

This clonotype was seen ten or more times. The rearrangement links TRBV7-9 to TRBJ2-2; no definite D call. Trimming cost V 5 bases and J 6 bases, with 13 bases left between them. Germline CDR1 SEHNR, CDR2 FQNEAQ (reference sequence). The CDR3 runs to 14 residues. CDR3 nucleotide sequence: TGTGCCAGCAGCCCAAGGGCCCATCCCGGGGAGCTGTTTTTT. Its protein product is CASSPRAHPGELFF.

This clonotype occurred many times. The genes are TRBV7-9 and TRBJ2-7; TRBD1 agrees at 10 bases. The J segment lost 4 bases and the V segment lost 7 bases, leaving 10 bases of the junction unmatched. The CDR3 is 15 residues long. Germline loops: CDR1 SEHNR, CDR2 FQNEAQ (reference sequence). CDR3: CASTGGTGVTYEQYF. The CDR3 DNA follows: TGTGCCAGCACCGGCGGGACAGGGGTGACGTACGAGCAGTACTTC.

Notes on this clonotype: Relative to the germline gene, one junction end is altered; a read error may explain this. The rearrangement links TRBV20-1 to TRBJ2-2, with D possibly TRBD2 on 5 matching bases. Germline CDR1 DFQATT, CDR2 SNEGSKA (reference sequence). This CDR3 has 15 amino acids. The CDR3 DNA sequence: TGCAGTGATAGAAAGGGCGAGAGGGAATCCGGGGAGCTGTTTTTT. Protein: CSDRKGERESGELFF.

The table lists this clonotype with many counts. The chain uses TRBV5-1 and TRBJ2-2; TRBD2 matches 13 bases. Germline V lookup: CDR1 SGHRS, CDR2 YFSETQ. This CDR3 region has 15 residues. The junction had 5 bases not matched to a gene; V was cut back by 4 bases and J by 8 bases. The CDR3, as DNA: TGCGCCAGCAGCGGACTAGCGGGAGCCACAGGGGAGCTGTTTTTT. Its translation: CASSGLAGATGELFF.

This clonotype was observed many times. This chain uses TRBV20-1 with TRBJ2-3; 9 bases fit TRBD2. There are 16 residues in the CDR3. CDR1 and CDR2 from the germline V gene are DFQATT and SNEGSKA (reference sequence). Unmatched junction bases numbered 8, after V lost 0 bases and J lost 4 bases. The chain's CDR3 is CSARDHGGRAPDTQYF. The CDR3 nucleotides are TGCAGTGCTAGAGATCACGGCGGGAGGGCCCCAGATACGCAGTATTTT.

This clonotype has at least ten counts. V and J are TRBV20-1 and TRBJ2-7; unclear D gene. Trimming removed 5 bases from V and 0 bases from J, with 14 bases in between. This CDR3 region has 14 residues. The V gene's germline CDR1 is DFQATT and CDR2 SNEGSKA (reference sequence). CDR3 amino acids: CSAPRQRSSYEQYF. CDR3 nucleotide sequence: TGCAGTGCTCCTCGACAACGGAGCTCCTACGAGCAGTACTTC.

There are many counts of this clonotype. The rearrangement uses TRBV7-9 and TRBJ1-1, with a weak D call TRBD1 (5 bases). V lost 4 bases and J 1 base, leaving 13 bases between the germline ends. The CDR3 covers 15 residues. Germline CDR1 reads SEHNR; CDR2 reads FQNEAQ (reference sequence). The CDR3 nucleotides are TGTGCCAGCAGCTCATCCAGGGACTCGAACACTGAAGCTTTCTTT. Protein product: CASSSSRDSNTEAFF.

This clonotype was counted many times. The chain joins TRBV7-9 to TRBJ2-1, with 7 bases matching TRBD2. The CDR3 consists of 16 residues. CDR1 and CDR2 (germline): SEHNR, FQNEAQ (reference sequence). J was trimmed by 9 bases and V by 3 bases; bases with no gene match: 14. Here the CDR3 reads CASSLRTGGSYGEQFF. The DNA of the CDR3 is TGTGCCAGCAGCTTGCGGACCGGCGGGAGTTATGGTGAGCAGTTCTTC.

This clonotype appeared many times. This chain links TRBV29-1 with TRBJ1-1, with D tentatively TRBD1 (5 bases). Looked up from germline, CDR1 is SQVTM and CDR2 is ANQGSEA. This CDR3 spans 16 amino acids. V was shortened by 0 bases and J by 5 bases, with 19 bases between the two germline ends. The CDR3 loop is CSVEERDGEWGTEAFF. The CDR3 region has the DNA TGCAGCGTTGAAGAAAGGGACGGGGAGTGGGGGACTGAAGCTTTCTTT. Full variable domain (rest looked up from reference TRBV29-1 and TRBJ1-1): SAVISQKPSRDICQRGTSLTIQCQVDSQVTMMFWYRQQPGQSLTLIATANQGSEATYESGFVIDKFPISRPNLTFSTLTVSNMSPEDSSIYLCSVEERDGEWGTEAFFGQGTRLTVV.

This clonotype was observed many times. The chain joins TRBV6-4 to TRBJ1-2; 8 nucleotides match TRBD1. The V gene's germline CDR1 is MRHNA and CDR2 SNTAGT. J was trimmed by 14 bases and V by 4 bases; bases with no gene match: 9. This CDR3 has 12 amino acids. CDR3 amino acids: CASSAAGGMRTF. The CDR3 nucleotides are TGTGCCAGCAGTGCGGCAGGGGGCATGAGGACCTTC.

This clonotype was detected many times. The rearrangement uses TRBV20-1 and TRBJ1-5; D gene uncertain. There are 14 residues in the CDR3. Germline CDR1 DFQATT, CDR2 SNEGSKA (reference sequence). V shed 6 bases and J shed 0 bases, with 12 bases lying between them. This CDR3 is CSAQEPASNQPQHF. Written as DNA, the CDR3 is TGCAGTGCGCAGGAGCCAGCTAGCAATCAGCCCCAGCATTTT.